The text below deals with one TCR beta chain. This CDR3 is also generated by other DNA sequences in the sample. The CDR3 covers 14 residues. V shed 0 bases and J shed 6 bases, with 11 bases lying between them. Germline CDR1 and CDR2: SGDLS and YYNGEE. The data originate from a study of cytomegalovirus exposure and HLA in healthy donors. Profiled with immunoSEQ multiplex PCR; TCRdb holds only in-frame clones, not every one. Of under 350,000 clones in the sample, 86% are singletons; the top ten hold about 1%. V gene TRBV9 combines with J gene TRBJ2-3, with D possibly matching TRBD1 (6 bases). The sequence was collected from a woman between 18 and 30 years old in good health and CMV-seronegative. Sequences were obtained from PBMCs. The CDR3 DNA sequence: TGTGCCAGCAGCGTAGTGGGAAGGGGGGATACGCAGTATTTT. Translating gives CASSVVGRGDTQYF.